The rows below give T cell receptor beta chains drawn from one sample of a study of neurological immune-mediated disorders. In TCRdb, the 5' RACE reads were re-called with MiXCR into one record per CDR3 protein. The data hold about 62,000 distinct CDR3 sequences, with around 3.8% observed a single time. The sequenced material came from PBMCs. These receptors all come from a woman between 50 and 59 years old with multiple sclerosis. The CDR3 runs from the conserved cysteine through the conserved F or W. D genes are given only for firm matches. Rows give clone size only sometimes, using once, few, many, or a class for an expanded clone.

TGTGCCAGCAGCCCGGGGGACAGTCCCTACGAGCAGTACTTC	CASSPGDSPYEQYF	TRBV4-2	TRBJ2-7	many	.
TGCAGTGCTAGATCCGGACAGGGAAGGGATGAGCAGTTCTTC	CSARSGQGRDEQFF	TRBV20-1	TRBJ2-1	many	TRBD1
TGTGCCAGCAGCGCGATGGACAGATCCTACGAGCAGTACTTC	CASSAMDRSYEQYF	TRBV9	TRBJ2-7	many	.
TGTGCCAGCAGCCAAGAGTGGGGATTTAATGGCTACACCTTC	CASSQEWGFNGYTF	TRBV3-1	TRBJ1-2	many	.
TGTGCCAGCAGCGAAGGGAGGACTAGCGGGAACAATGAGCAGTTCTTC	CASSEGRTSGNNEQFF	TRBV3-1	TRBJ2-1	many	TRBD2
TGCAGTGCTAATGGTGGTAAAACCTACGAGCAGTACTTC	CSANGGKTYEQYF	TRBV20-1	TRBJ2-7	.	.
TGCAGTGCTAGAGATTGGAGGGCGACTAGCACAGATACGCAGTATTTT	CSARDWRATSTDTQYF	TRBV20-1	TRBJ2-3	many	.
TGTGCCAGCAGTTACCCCCTTGGTGCAAGCAATCAGCCCCAGCATTTT	CASSYPLGASNQPQHF	TRBV6-2/TRBV6-3	TRBJ1-5	many	.
TGTGCCAGCAGCTCACAGGTGAATAGCAATCAGCCCCAGCATTTT	CASSSQVNSNQPQHF	TRBV7-2	TRBJ1-5	many	.
TGTGCCAGCAGCCGGCGGCAAGGGAGCATTCAGTACTTC	CASSRRQGSIQYF	TRBV7-9	TRBJ2-4	many	.
TGCGCCAGCAGCTTGGGACAGGGGCGCAACGAGCAGTACTTC	CASSLGQGRNEQYF	TRBV5-1	TRBJ2-7	many	TRBD1
TGTGCCAGCAGCTCCTCCCGTTACGAGCAGTACTTC	CASSSSRYEQYF	TRBV7-2	TRBJ2-7	many	.
TGCGCCAGCACCCTTGGCACATCCAACACCGGGGAGCTGTTTTTT	CASTLGTSNTGELFF	TRBV5-1	TRBJ2-2	many	.
TGTGCCAGCAGCTTGCAATCGGGGGGAGTAGGCCCGAGCTCCTACAATGAGCAGTTCTTC	CASSLQSGGVGPSSYNEQFF	TRBV7-8	TRBJ2-1	many	TRBD2